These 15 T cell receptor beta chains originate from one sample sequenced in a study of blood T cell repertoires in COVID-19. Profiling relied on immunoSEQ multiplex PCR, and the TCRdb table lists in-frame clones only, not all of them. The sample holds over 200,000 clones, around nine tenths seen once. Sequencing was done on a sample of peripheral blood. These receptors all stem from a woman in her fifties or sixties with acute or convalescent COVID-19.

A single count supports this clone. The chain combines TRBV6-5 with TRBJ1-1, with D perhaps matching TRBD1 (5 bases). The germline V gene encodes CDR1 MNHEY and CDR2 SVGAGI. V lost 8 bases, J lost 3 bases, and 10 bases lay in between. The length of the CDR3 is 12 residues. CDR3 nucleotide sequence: TGTGCCAGCGACCAGGGTGACACTGAAGCTTTCTTT. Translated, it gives CASDQGDTEAFF.

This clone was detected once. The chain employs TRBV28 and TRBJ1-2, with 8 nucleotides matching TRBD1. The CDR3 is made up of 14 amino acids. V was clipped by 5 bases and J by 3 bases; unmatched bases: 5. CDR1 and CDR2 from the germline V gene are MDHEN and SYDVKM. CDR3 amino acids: CASSRDRGYYGYTF. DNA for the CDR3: TGTGCCAGCAGTCGCGACAGGGGCTACTATGGCTACACCTTC.

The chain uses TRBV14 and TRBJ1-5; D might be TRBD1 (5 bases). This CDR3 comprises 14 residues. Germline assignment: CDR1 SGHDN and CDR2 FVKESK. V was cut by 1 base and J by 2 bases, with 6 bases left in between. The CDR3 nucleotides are TGTGCCAGCAGCCAAGTAGGGGGCAATCAGCCCCAGCATTTT. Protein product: CASSQVGGNQPQHF.

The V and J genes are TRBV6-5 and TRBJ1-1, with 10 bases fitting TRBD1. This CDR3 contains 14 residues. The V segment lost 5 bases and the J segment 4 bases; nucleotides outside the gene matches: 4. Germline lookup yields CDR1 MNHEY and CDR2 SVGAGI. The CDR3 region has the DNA TGTGCCAGCAGTAAGGACAGGGGGTCCACTGAAGCTTTCTTT. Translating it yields CASSKDRGSTEAFF.

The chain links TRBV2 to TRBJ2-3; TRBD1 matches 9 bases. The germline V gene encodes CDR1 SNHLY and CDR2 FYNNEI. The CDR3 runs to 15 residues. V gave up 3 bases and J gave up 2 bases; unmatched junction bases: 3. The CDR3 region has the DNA TGTGCCAGCAGTGAGACAGGGGGACACACAGATACGCAGTATTTT. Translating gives CASSETGGHTDTQYF. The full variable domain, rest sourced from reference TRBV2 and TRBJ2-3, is EPEVTQTPSHQVTQMGQEVILRCVPISNHLYFYWYRQILGQKVEFLVSFYNNEISEKSEIFDDQFSVERPDGSNFTLKIRSTKLEDSAMYFCASSETGGHTDTQYFGPGTRLTVL.

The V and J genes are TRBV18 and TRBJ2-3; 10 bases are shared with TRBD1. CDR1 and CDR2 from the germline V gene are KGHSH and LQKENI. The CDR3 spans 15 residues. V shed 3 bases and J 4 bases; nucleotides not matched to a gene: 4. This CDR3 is CASSPLGTGADTQYF. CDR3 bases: TGTGCCAGCTCACCGCTTGGGACAGGGGCAGATACGCAGTATTTT.

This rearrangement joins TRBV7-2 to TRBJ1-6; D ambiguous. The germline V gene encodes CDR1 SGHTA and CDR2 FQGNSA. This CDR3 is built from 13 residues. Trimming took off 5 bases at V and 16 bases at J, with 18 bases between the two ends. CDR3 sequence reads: CASSRDSGTTLHF. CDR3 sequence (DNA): TGTGCCAGCAGCCGAGACTCCGGCACCACACTCCACTTT.

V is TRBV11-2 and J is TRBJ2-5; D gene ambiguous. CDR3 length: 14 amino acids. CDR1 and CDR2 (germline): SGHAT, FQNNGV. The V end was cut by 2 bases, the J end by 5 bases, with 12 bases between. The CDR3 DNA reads TGTGCCAGCAGCTTAACGGTGCAAAAGGAGACCCAGTACTTC. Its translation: CASSLTVQKETQYF.

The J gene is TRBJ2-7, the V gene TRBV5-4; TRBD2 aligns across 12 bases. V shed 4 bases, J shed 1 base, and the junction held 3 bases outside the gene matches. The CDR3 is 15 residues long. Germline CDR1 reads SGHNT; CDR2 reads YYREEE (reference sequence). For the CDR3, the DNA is TGTGCCAGCAGCACAGGACTAGCGGGATCCTACGAGCAGTACTTC. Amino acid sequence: CASSTGLAGSYEQYF.

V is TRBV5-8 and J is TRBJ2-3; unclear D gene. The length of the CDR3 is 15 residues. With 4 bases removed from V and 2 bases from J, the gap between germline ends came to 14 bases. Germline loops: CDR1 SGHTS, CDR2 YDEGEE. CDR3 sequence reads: CASSADLLNTDTQYF. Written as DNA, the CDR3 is TGTGCCAGCAGCGCCGACCTACTAAACACAGATACGCAGTATTTT.

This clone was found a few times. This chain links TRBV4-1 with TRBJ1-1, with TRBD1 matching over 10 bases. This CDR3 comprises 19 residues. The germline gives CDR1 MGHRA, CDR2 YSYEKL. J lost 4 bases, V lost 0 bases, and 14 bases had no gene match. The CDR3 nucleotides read TGCGCCAGCAGCCAAGATCTGCCGACAGGGGGCGGATTGTCCACTGAAGCTTTCTTT. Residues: CASSQDLPTGGGLSTEAFF.

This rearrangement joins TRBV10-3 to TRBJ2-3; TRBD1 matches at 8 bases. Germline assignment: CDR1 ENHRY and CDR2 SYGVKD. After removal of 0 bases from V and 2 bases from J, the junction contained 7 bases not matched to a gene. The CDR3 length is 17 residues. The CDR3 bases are TGTGCCATCAGTGAGTCGGGAGACAGGGGAAACACAGATACGCAGTATTTT. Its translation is CAISESGDRGNTDTQYF.

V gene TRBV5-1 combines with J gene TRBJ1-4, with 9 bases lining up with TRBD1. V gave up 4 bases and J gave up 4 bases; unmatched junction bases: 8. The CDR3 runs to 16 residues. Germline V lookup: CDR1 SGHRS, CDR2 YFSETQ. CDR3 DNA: TGCGCCAGCAGCCCTACCCCGGGACAGGGTAATGAAAAACTGTTTTTT. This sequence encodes CASSPTPGQGNEKLFF.

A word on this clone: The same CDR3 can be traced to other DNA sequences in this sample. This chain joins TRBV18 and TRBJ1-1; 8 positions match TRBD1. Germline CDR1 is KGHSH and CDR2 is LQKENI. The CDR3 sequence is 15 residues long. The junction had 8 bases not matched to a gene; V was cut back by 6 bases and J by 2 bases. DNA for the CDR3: TGTGCCAGCTCCCCCGACAGGGGCAGAAACACTGAAGCTTTCTTT. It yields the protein CASSPDRGRNTEAFF.

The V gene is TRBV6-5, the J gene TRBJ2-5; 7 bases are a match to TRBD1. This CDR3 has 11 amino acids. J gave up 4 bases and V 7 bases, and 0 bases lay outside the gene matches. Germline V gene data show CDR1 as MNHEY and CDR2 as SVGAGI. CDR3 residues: CASTGGETQYF. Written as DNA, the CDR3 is TGTGCCAGCACAGGGGGAGAGACCCAGTACTTC.